This TCR beta chain was documented in a study of monozygotic twins with inflammatory bowel disease. Concerning this clonotype: Its antigen is still unknown.

Whole-study results and caveats: Twin concordance left repertoire similarity unchanged, with limited power a possible explanation for this lack of difference.

TCRdb reprocessed the 5' RACE reads, keeping one entry per CDR3 protein, no DNA. Found here are some 150,000 distinct CDR3 sequences; the top ten clones hold over 1%. The CDR3 totals 15 residues. Germline-derived CDR1 and CDR2 are SGHTA and FQGNSA. Material for sequencing was blood. The clonotype originates from a human donor with ulcerative colitis or Crohn's disease, or a healthy co-twin of an affected twin (not recorded which). The chain carries TRBV7-2 and TRBJ2-5. CDR3 protein: CASSLVAGTQETQYF.